This T cell receptor (beta chain) was captured in a study of CD8 T cells in Susac syndrome. The V end lost 7 bases, the J end lost 1 base, and 18 bases lay between the germline ends. The CDR3 is 15 residues long. The V gene's germline CDR1 is SQVTM and CDR2 ANQGSEA. RNA totalling about 0.5 to 1 ug underwent reverse transcription with random hexamers. MiXCR was run by TCRdb on the immunoSEQ multiplex PCR reads, yielding one entry per CDR3 protein. The table lists 150,000 to 180,000 distinct CDR3 sequences, nearly 97% of them singletons. The sequence was collected from a human donor with multiple sclerosis. The source material was CD8+ T cells from PBMCs. The chain carries TRBV29-1 and TRBJ2-3; maybe TRBD2 (6 bases). CDR3 loop: CSALPSQRGTDTQYF. DNA of the CDR3: TGCAGCGCCCTTCCGAGCCAGCGGGGCACAGATACGCAGTATTTT.